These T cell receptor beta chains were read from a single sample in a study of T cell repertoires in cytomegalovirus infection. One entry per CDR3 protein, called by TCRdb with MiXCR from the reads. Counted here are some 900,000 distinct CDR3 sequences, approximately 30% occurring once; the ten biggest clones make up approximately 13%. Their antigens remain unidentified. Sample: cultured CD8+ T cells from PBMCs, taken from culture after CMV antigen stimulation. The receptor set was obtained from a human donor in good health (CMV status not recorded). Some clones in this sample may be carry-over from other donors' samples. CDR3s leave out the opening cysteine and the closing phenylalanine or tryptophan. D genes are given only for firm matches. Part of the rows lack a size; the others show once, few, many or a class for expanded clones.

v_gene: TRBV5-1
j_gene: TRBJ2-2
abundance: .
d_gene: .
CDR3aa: ASVLRTLETGELF

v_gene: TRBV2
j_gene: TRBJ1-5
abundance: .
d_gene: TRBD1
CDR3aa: ASSEEGAGNQPQH

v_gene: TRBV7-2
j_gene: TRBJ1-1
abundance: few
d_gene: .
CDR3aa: ASSLVAGQLNTEAF

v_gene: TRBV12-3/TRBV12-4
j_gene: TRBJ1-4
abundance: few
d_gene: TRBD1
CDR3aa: ASSFYQGDRDEKLF

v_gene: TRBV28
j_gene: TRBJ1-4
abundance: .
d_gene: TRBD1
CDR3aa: ASSWDRTNEKLF

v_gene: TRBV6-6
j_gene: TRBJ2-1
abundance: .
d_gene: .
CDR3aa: ASSYALLDLRGGGGWF

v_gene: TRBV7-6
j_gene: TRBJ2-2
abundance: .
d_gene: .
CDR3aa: ASSFGELF

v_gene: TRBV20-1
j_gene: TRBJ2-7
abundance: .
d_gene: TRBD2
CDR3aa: SAGLAGGIEQY

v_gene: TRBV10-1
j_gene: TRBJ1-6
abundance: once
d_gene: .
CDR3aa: ASSESSRDSPLH

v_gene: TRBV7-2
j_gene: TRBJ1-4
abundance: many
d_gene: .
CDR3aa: ASSAGRGNEKLF

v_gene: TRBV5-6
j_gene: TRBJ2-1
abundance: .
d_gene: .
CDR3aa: ASSPGAEISYNEQF

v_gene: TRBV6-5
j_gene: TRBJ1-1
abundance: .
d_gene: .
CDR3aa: ASSLEDPMNTEAF

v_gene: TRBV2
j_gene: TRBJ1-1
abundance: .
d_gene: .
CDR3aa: ASSDGTA

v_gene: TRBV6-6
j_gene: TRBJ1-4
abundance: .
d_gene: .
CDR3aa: ASSDVRTNEKLF

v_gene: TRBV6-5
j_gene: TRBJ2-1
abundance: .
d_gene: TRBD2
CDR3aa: ASSTGLDQF

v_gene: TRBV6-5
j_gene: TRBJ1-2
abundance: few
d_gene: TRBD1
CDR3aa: ASSYSEGAGDGYT